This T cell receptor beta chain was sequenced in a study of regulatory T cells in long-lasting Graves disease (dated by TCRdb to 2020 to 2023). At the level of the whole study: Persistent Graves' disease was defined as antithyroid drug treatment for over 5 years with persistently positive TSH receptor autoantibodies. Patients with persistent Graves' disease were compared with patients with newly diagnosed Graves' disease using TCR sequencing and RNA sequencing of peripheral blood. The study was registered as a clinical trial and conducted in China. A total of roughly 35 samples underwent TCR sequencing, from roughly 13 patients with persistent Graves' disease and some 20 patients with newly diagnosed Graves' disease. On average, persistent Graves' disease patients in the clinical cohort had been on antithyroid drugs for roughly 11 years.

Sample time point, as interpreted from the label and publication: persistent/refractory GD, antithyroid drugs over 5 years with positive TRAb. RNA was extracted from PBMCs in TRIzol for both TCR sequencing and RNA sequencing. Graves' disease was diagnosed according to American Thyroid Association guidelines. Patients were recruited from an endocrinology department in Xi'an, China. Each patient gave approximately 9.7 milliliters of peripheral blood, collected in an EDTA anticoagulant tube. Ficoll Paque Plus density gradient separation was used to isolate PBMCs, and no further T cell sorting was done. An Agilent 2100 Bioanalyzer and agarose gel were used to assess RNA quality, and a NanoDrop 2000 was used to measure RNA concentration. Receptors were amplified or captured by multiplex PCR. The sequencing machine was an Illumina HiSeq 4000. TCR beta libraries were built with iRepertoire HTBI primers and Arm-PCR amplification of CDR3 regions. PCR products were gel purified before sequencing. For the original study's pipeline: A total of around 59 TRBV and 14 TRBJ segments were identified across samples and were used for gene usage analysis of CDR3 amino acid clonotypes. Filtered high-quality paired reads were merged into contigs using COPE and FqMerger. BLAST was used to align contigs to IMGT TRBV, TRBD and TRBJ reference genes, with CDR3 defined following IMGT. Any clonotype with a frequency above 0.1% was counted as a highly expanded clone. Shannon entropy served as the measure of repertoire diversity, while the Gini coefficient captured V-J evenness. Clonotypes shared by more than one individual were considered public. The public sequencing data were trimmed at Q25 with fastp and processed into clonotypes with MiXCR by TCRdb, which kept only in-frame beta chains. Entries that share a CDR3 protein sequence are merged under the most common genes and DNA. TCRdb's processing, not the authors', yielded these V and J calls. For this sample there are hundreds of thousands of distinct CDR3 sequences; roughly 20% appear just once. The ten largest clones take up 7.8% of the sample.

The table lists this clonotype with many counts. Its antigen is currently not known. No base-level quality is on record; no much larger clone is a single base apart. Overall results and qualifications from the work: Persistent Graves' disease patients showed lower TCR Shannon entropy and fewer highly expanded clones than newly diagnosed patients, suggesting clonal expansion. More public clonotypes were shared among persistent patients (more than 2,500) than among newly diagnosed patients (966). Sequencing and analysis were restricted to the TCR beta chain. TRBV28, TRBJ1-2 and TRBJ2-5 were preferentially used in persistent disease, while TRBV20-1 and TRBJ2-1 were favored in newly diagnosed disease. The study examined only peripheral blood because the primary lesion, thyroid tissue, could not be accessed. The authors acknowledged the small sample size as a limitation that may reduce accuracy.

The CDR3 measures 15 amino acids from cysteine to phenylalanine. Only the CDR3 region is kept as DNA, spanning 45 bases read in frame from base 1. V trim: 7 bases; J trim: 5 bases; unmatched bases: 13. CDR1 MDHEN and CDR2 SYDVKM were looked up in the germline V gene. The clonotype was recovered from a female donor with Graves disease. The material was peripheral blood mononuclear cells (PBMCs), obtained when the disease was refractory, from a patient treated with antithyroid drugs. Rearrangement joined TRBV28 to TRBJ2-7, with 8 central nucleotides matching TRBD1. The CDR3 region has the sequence CASKLDRGASNEQYF. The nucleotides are TGTGCCAGCAAATTAGACAGGGGCGCCTCGAACGAGCAGTACTTC. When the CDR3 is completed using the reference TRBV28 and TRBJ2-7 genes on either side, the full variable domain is DVKVTQSSRYLVKRTGEKVFLECVQDMDHENMFWYRQDPGLGLRLIYFSYDVKMKEKGDIPEGYSVSREKKERFSLILESASTNQTSMYLCASKLDRGASNEQYFGPGTRLTVT.